Listed below are T cell receptor beta chains from one sample, sequenced in a study of blood T cell repertoires in COVID-19. Clones were read by immunoSEQ multiplex PCR, and TCRdb kept only the in-frame ones, dropping some. The data contain some 300,000 clones, nearly 90% of them singletons. Sequencing input: peripheral blood. The receptors stem from a woman between 40 and 50 years old with COVID-19, enrolled during active disease. Both conserved end residues are part of each CDR3. The D gene is left open where the match is weak. Clone size appears in some rows only: once, few, many, or a class for an expanded clone.

clone_size: NA
j_call: TRBJ1-2
d_call: NA
v_call: TRBV29-1
cdr3_nt: TGCAGCGTTGGGACAGCTAACTATGGCTACACCTTC
cdr3_aa: CSVGTANYGYTF

clone_size: NA
j_call: TRBJ1-5
d_call: NA
v_call: TRBV27
cdr3_nt: TGTGCCAGCAGTCAATCAGTGGGGACTCTAAATCAGCCCCAGCATTTT
cdr3_aa: CASSQSVGTLNQPQHF

clone_size: NA
j_call: TRBJ2-5
d_call: NA
v_call: TRBV7-2
cdr3_nt: TGTGCCAGCAGCCCCAAGCTCGCGGGGTCTGAGACCCAGTACTTC
cdr3_aa: CASSPKLAGSETQYF

clone_size: few
j_call: TRBJ1-3
d_call: NA
v_call: TRBV5-1
cdr3_nt: TGCGCCAGCACCCCGGGTGGCTCTGGAAACACCATATATTTT
cdr3_aa: CASTPGGSGNTIYF

clone_size: NA
j_call: TRBJ2-1
d_call: TRBD2
v_call: TRBV5-1
cdr3_nt: TGCGCCAGCAGCTCACTAGCGGCAAGCTCCTACAATGAGCAGTTCTTC
cdr3_aa: CASSSLAASSYNEQFF

clone_size: few
j_call: TRBJ1-1
d_call: NA
v_call: TRBV5-4
cdr3_nt: TGTGCCAGCAGCTTCTTACAGGGTAATACTGAAGCTTTCTTT
cdr3_aa: CASSFLQGNTEAFF

clone_size: NA
j_call: TRBJ2-6
d_call: NA
v_call: TRBV5-6
cdr3_nt: TGTGCCAGCAGCTTCCTTCGGTTGGCCAACGTCCTGACTTTC
cdr3_aa: CASSFLRLANVLTF

clone_size: NA
j_call: TRBJ2-3
d_call: TRBD2
v_call: TRBV6-5
cdr3_nt: TGTGCCAGCAGTTACTCTCTGTCTAGCGGCGCAGATACGCAGTATTTT
cdr3_aa: CASSYSLSSGADTQYF

clone_size: NA
j_call: TRBJ2-3
d_call: TRBD1
v_call: TRBV5-5
cdr3_nt: TGTGCCAGCAGTCGGACAGGGGGCTCCTCAGATACGCAGTATTTT
cdr3_aa: CASSRTGGSSDTQYF

clone_size: NA
j_call: TRBJ1-6
d_call: TRBD1
v_call: TRBV19
cdr3_nt: TGTGCCAGTAGTCCCGAGGACAGGGGCTCGGCACCCCTCCACTTT
cdr3_aa: CASSPEDRGSAPLHF

clone_size: NA
j_call: TRBJ2-1
d_call: NA
v_call: TRBV6-5
cdr3_nt: TGTGCCAGCAGGAGTCTACAGGGTAATGAGCAGTTCTTC
cdr3_aa: CASRSLQGNEQFF

clone_size: NA
j_call: TRBJ1-2
d_call: NA
v_call: TRBV5-6
cdr3_nt: TGTGCCAGCAGCTTCCAGGGCTATGGCTACACCTTC
cdr3_aa: CASSFQGYGYTF

clone_size: NA
j_call: TRBJ1-6
d_call: TRBD1
v_call: TRBV5-1
cdr3_nt: TGCGCCAGCAGCTTGGCGCCCAGGGGGATGTCACCCCTCCACTTT
cdr3_aa: CASSLAPRGMSPLHF

clone_size: NA
j_call: TRBJ2-7
d_call: NA
v_call: TRBV5-5
cdr3_nt: TGTGCCAGCAGCCCTATACAGCTCTCTACCTACGAGCAGTACTTC
cdr3_aa: CASSPIQLSTYEQYF

clone_size: once
j_call: TRBJ1-5
d_call: NA
v_call: TRBV7-2
cdr3_nt: TGTGCCAGCAGCTTAGGGCCAGGCGATCAGCCCCAGCATTTT
cdr3_aa: CASSLGPGDQPQHF

clone_size: NA
j_call: TRBJ1-2
d_call: TRBD1
v_call: TRBV5-4
cdr3_nt: TGTGCCAGCAGCCCGGGGGACAGGGGTTTTGACTATGGCTACACCTTC
cdr3_aa: CASSPGDRGFDYGYTF

clone_size: few
j_call: TRBJ2-7
d_call: TRBD1
v_call: TRBV18
cdr3_nt: TGTGCCAGCTCACCCGGGACAGCTTCCTACGAGCAGTACTTC
cdr3_aa: CASSPGTASYEQYF

clone_size: few
j_call: TRBJ2-7
d_call: NA
v_call: TRBV5-4
cdr3_nt: TGTGCCAGCAGCGGGGGCAACTCCTACGAGCAGTACTTC
cdr3_aa: CASSGGNSYEQYF

clone_size: NA
j_call: TRBJ2-7
d_call: NA
v_call: TRBV9
cdr3_nt: TGTGCCAGCAGCGAGGGGGGGCGCGAGCAGTACTTC
cdr3_aa: CASSEGGREQYF

clone_size: NA
j_call: TRBJ2-2
d_call: TRBD2
v_call: TRBV7-7
cdr3_nt: TGTGCTAGCAGCTTAAGGGTGCCCGGGACTAGTTCCACCGGGGAGCTGTTTTTT
cdr3_aa: CASSLRVPGTSSTGELFF

clone_size: NA
j_call: TRBJ2-7
d_call: NA
v_call: TRBV7-2
cdr3_nt: TGTGCCAGCAGCCGCACATTGGACACCCTGAGGCACTTC
cdr3_aa: CASSRTLDTLRHF

clone_size: few
j_call: TRBJ1-5
d_call: NA
v_call: TRBV19
cdr3_nt: TGTGCCAGTAGTTCTAGCGGGAATCAGCCCCAGCATTTT
cdr3_aa: CASSSSGNQPQHF

clone_size: NA
j_call: TRBJ1-5
d_call: TRBD1
v_call: TRBV2
cdr3_nt: TGTGCCGAAGGAGACAGGGGGTATCAGCCCCAGCATTTT
cdr3_aa: CAEGDRGYQPQHF

clone_size: NA
j_call: TRBJ1-5
d_call: NA
v_call: TRBV19
cdr3_nt: TGTGCCAGTACAGGGAATTCGGGCAATCAGCCCCAGCATTTT
cdr3_aa: CASTGNSGNQPQHF

clone_size: NA
j_call: TRBJ2-3
d_call: TRBD2
v_call: TRBV25-1
cdr3_nt: TGTGCCAGCAGTCCCGCTAGCGGGGGGGCACCAGATACGCAGTATTTT
cdr3_aa: CASSPASGGAPDTQYF

clone_size: NA
j_call: TRBJ1-5
d_call: NA
v_call: TRBV4-3
cdr3_nt: TGCGCCAGCAGCCAAGACAGGGGTGACAATCAGCCCCAGCATTTT
cdr3_aa: CASSQDRGDNQPQHF

clone_size: few
j_call: TRBJ1-6
d_call: NA
v_call: TRBV7-6
cdr3_nt: TGTGCCAGCAGCTTAGCCCCCGGAGGCACCTATAATTCACCCCTCCACTTT
cdr3_aa: CASSLAPGGTYNSPLHF

clone_size: NA
j_call: TRBJ1-1
d_call: TRBD1
v_call: TRBV2
cdr3_nt: TGTGCCAGCACCGGACAGGCGGTGACTGAAGCTTTCTTT
cdr3_aa: CASTGQAVTEAFF

clone_size: NA
j_call: TRBJ2-7
d_call: TRBD1
v_call: TRBV7-2
cdr3_nt: TGTGCCAGCAGCTTGGAAGACAGGGAGAAGCAGTACTTC
cdr3_aa: CASSLEDREKQYF

clone_size: NA
j_call: TRBJ1-5
d_call: TRBD1
v_call: TRBV30
cdr3_nt: TGTGCCTGGGGGACAGTTAGCAATCAGCCCCAGCATTTT
cdr3_aa: CAWGTVSNQPQHF

clone_size: once
j_call: TRBJ2-3
d_call: NA
v_call: TRBV21-1
cdr3_nt: TGTGCCAGCGGCAACAGGGGGCGGTTCACAGATACGCAGTATTTT
cdr3_aa: CASGNRGRFTDTQYF

clone_size: few
j_call: TRBJ1-1
d_call: TRBD1
v_call: TRBV28
cdr3_nt: TGTGCCAGCAGGGGGGGACAGCCTGAAGCTTTCTTT
cdr3_aa: CASRGGQPEAFF

clone_size: NA
j_call: TRBJ1-2
d_call: TRBD1
v_call: TRBV7-8
cdr3_nt: TGTGCCAGCAGCTTAGGGGGGACAGGGTCCTATGGCTACACCTTC
cdr3_aa: CASSLGGTGSYGYTF

clone_size: NA
j_call: TRBJ2-1
d_call: TRBD2
v_call: TRBV9
cdr3_nt: TGTGCCAGCAGCTCGGGACCGGGACTAGCGGTAGTTAATGAGCAGTTCTTC
cdr3_aa: CASSSGPGLAVVNEQFF

clone_size: NA
j_call: TRBJ1-5
d_call: NA
v_call: TRBV27
cdr3_nt: TGTGCCAGCAGTTTAACCCCAGGGTTACAGCCCCAGCATTTT
cdr3_aa: CASSLTPGLQPQHF